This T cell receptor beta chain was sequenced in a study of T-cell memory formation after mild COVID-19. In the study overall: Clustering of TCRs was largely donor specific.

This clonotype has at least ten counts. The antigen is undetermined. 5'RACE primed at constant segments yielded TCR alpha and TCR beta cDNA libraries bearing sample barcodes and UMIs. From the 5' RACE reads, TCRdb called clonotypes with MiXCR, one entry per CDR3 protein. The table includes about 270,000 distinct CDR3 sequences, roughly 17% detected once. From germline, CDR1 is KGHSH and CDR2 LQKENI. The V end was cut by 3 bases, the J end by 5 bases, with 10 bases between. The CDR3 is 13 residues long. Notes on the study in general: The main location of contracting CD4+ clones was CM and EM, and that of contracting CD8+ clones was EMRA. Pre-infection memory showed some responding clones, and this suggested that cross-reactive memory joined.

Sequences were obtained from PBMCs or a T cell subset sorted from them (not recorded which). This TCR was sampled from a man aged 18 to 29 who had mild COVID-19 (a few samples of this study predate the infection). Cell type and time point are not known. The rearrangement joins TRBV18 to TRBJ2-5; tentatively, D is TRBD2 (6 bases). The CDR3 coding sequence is TGTGCCAGCTCACCGGCGGGGAGCGAGACCCAGTACTTC. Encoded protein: CASSPAGSETQYF.